Listed below are T cell receptor beta chains from one sample, sequenced in a study of shared T cell receptors in the human thymus. Sequencing was performed with immunoSEQ multiplex PCR; in TCRdb, only in-frame clones are kept and a portion is missing. The repertoire holds approximately 580,000 clones, with 78% as singletons. These same records also appear under a second study, on human thymus T cells.

Sequenced input: thymocytes. The receptors derive from a boy under two years old with a congenital heart defect. CDR3s include the opening cysteine and the closing phenylalanine or tryptophan. D genes are given only for firm matches. The listing skips clone size in some rows; elsewhere it reads once, few, many or a size class.

D	size	V	CDR3
-	once	TRBV6-5	CASSYRSTNEKLFF
TRBD2	-	TRBV15	CATSRDLAGDYEQYF
TRBD2	-	TRBV2	CASSEWTRSSNTGELFF
-	few	TRBV14	CASSQGTSLEQYF
-	-	TRBV5-4	CASSGGGAGLDGYTF
-	-	TRBV10-3	CAISAFQGGASGANVLTF
-	once	TRBV15	CATSNGEVWDEKLFF
-	-	TRBV5-6	CASSSSSCHGEKLFF
-	-	TRBV6-5	CASSYGGTEAFF
TRBD2	-	TRBV6-5	CASSRLAGISYEQYF
TRBD2	-	TRBV29-1	CSVMGLATTYEQYF
-	-	TRBV28	CASSIPGRAGETQYF
TRBD2	-	TRBV25-1	CASMGRERYEQYF
-	-	TRBV9	CASRGGREGNYGYTF
TRBD2	-	TRBV4-1	CASSPYGTSGRRNEQFF
TRBD2	-	TRBV28	CASSLTLRGLVSYEQYF